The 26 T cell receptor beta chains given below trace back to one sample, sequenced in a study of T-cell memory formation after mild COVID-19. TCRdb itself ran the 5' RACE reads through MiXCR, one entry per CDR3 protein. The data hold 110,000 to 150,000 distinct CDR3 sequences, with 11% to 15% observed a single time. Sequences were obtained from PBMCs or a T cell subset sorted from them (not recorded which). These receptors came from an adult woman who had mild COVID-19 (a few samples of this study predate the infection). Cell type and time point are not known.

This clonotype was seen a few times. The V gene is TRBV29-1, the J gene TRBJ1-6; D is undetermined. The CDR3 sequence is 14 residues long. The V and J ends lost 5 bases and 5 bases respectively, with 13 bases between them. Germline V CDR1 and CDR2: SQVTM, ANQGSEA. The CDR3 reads CSVSIEGNNSPLHF. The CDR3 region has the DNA TGCAGCGTTAGTATTGAGGGTAATAATTCACCCCTCCACTTT.

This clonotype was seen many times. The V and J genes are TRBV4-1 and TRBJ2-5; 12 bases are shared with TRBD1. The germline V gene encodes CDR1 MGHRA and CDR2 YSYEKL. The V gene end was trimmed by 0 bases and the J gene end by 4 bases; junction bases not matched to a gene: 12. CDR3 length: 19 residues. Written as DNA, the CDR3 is TGCGCCAGCAGCCAAGATCGAATGTTTGGGACAGGGGGCCGAGAGACCCAGTACTTC. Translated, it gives CASSQDRMFGTGGRETQYF.

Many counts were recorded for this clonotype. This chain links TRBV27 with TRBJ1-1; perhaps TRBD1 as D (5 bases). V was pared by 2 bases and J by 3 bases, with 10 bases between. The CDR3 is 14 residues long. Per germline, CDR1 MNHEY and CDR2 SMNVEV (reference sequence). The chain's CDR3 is CASSLVGGDTEAFF. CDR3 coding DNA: TGTGCCAGCAGTTTAGTGGGGGGTGACACTGAAGCTTTCTTT.

CDR3 loop: CAWSWGTNEKLFF. Here the CDR3 DNA reads TGTGCCTGGAGCTGGGGAACTAATGAAAAACTGTTTTTT. The V gene is TRBV30, the J gene TRBJ1-4; D is uncertain. The CDR3 spans 13 residues. V was shortened by 3 bases and J by 1 base, with 6 bases between the two germline ends. The V gene's germline CDR1 is GTSNPN and CDR2 SVGIG (reference sequence).

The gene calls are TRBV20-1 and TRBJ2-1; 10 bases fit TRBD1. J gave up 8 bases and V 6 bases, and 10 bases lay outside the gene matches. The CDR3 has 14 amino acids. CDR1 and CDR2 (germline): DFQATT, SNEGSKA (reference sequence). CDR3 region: CSASDRGLSYEQFF. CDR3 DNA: TGCAGTGCAAGCGACAGGGGGCTTTCGTATGAGCAGTTCTTC.

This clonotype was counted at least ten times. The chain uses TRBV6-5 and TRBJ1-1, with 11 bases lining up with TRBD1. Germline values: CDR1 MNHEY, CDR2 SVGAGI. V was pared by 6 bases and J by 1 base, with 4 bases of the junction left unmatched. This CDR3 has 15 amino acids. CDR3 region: CASSTGTGGNTEAFF. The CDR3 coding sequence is TGTGCCAGCAGCACCGGGACAGGGGGGAACACTGAAGCTTTCTTT.

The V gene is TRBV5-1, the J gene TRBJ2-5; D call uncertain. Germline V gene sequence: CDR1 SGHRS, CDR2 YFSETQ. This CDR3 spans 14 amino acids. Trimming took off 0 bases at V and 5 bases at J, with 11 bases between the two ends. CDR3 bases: TGCGCCAGCAGCTTGGCCGATAGCCGGGAGACCCAGTACTTC. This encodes CASSLADSRETQYF.

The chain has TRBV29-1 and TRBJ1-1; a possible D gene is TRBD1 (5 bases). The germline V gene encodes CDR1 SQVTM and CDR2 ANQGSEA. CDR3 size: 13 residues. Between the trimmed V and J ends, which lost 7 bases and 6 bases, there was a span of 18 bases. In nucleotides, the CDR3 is TGCAGCGGGGTGGGGCAGGGATGGGCTGAAGCTTTCTTT. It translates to CSGVGQGWAEAFF.

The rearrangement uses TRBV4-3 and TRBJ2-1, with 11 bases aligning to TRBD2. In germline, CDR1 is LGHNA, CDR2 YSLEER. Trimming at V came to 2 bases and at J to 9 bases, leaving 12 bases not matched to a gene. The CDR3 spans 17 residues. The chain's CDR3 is CASSQPRELAGDGEQFF. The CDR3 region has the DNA TGCGCCAGCAGCCAACCCCGGGAACTAGCGGGAGATGGTGAGCAGTTCTTC.

CDR3: CASSPGSNYNEQFF. CDR3 coding DNA: TGTGCCAGCAGCCCTGGCAGCAACTACAATGAGCAGTTCTTC. This rearrangement joins TRBV5-6 to TRBJ2-1; D is unclear. This CDR3 region has 14 residues. V was cut by 4 bases and J by 3 bases, with 11 bases left in between. The V gene's germline CDR1 is SGHDT and CDR2 YYEEEE. Full variable domain (outside the CDR3, taken from reference TRBV5-6 and TRBJ2-1): DAGVTQSPTHLIKTRGQQVTLRCSPKSGHDTVSWYQQALGQGPQFIFQYYEEEERQRGNFPDRFSGHQFPNYSSELNVNALLLGDSALYLCASSPGSNYNEQFFGPGTRLTVL.

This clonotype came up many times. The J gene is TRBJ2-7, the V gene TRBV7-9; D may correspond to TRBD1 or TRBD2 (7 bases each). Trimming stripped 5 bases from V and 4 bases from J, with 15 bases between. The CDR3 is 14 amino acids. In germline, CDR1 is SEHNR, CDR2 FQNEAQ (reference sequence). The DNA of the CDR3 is TGTGCCAGCAGCCCCCGACAGGGAGGGTACGAGCAGTACTTC. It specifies CASSPRQGGYEQYF.

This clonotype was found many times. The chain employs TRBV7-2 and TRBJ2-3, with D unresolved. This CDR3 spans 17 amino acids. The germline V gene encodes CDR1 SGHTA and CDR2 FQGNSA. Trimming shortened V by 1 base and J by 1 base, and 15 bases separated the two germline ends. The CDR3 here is CASSLGADLIGTDTQYF. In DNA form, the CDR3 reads TGTGCCAGCAGCTTAGGGGCAGATCTTATTGGCACAGATACGCAGTATTTT. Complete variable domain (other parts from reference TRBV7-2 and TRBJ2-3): GAGVSQSPSNKVTEKGKDVELRCDPISGHTALYWYRQSLGQGLEFLIYFQGNSAPDKSGLPSDRFSAERTGGSVSTLTIQRTQQEDSAVYLCASSLGADLIGTDTQYFGPGTRLTVL.

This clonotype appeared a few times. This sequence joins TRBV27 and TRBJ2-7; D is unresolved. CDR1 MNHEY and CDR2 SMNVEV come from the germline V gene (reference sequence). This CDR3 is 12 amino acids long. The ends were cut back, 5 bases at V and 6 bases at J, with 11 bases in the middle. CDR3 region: CASSQDGREQYF. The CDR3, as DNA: TGTGCCAGCAGTCAAGACGGTCGCGAGCAGTACTTC.

CDR3 bases: TGTGCCAGCAGTTTGGCCCCCGGTGGAGGCTACGAGCAGTACTTC. Its translation: CASSLAPGGGYEQYF. The gene calls are TRBV27 and TRBJ2-7; TRBD2 might be the D (5 bases). The germline V gene encodes CDR1 MNHEY and CDR2 SMNVEV (reference sequence). CDR3 length: 15 amino acids. The germline V and J ends were trimmed by 3 bases and 3 bases, with 15 bases remaining between them.

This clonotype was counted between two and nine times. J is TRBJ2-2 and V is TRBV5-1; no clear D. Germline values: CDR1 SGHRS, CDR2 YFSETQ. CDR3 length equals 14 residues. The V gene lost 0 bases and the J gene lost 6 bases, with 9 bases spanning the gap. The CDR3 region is CASSLGPGSGELFF. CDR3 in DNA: TGCGCCAGCAGCTTGGGACCGGGTTCCGGGGAGCTGTTTTTT.

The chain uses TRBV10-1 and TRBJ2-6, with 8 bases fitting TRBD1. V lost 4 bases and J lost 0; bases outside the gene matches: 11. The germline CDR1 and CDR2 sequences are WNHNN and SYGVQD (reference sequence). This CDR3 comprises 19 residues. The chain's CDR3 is CASSVEGQERLSGANVLTF. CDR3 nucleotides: TGCGCCAGCAGTGTGGAGGGACAGGAACGCCTCTCTGGGGCCAACGTCCTGACTTTC.

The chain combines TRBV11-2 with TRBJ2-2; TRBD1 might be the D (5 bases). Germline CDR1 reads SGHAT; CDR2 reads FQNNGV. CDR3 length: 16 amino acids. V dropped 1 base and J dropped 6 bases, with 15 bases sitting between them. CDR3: CASSLVFWQGAGELFF. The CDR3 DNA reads TGTGCCAGCAGCTTAGTTTTCTGGCAGGGCGCCGGGGAGCTGTTTTTT.

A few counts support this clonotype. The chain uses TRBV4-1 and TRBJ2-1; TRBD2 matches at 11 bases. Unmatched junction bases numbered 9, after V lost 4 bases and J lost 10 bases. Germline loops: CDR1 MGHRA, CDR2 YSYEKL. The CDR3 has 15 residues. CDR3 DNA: TGCGCCAGCAGCCCTACTAGCGGGAGTAGTGGGGAGCAGTTCTTC. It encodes CASSPTSGSSGEQFF.

The CDR3: CASSLGQGIADTQYF. The CDR3 region has the DNA TGTGCCAGCAGTTTAGGGCAGGGGATAGCAGATACGCAGTATTTT. The chain carries TRBV27 and TRBJ2-3, with D perhaps TRBD1 (6 bases). This CDR3 contains 15 residues. Trimming removed 2 bases at V and 4 bases at J, with 13 bases between. Germline V gene data show CDR1 as MNHEY and CDR2 as SMNVEV (reference sequence).

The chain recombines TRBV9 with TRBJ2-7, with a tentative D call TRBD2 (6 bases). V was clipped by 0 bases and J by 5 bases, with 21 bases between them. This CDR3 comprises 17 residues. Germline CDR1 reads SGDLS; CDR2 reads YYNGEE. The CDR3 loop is CASSVGWGDPSEDEQYF. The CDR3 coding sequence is TGTGCCAGCAGCGTAGGGTGGGGGGACCCCTCCGAAGACGAGCAGTACTTC.

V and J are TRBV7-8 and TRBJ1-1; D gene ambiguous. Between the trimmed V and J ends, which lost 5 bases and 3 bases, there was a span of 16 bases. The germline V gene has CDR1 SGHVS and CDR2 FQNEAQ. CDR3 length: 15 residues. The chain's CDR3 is CASSPRIGRDTEAFF. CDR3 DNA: TGTGCCAGCAGCCCTCGGATCGGAAGGGACACTGAAGCTTTCTTT.

The DNA for the CDR3 is TGCGCCAGCAGCCAAGAGGGGCAGGGAGGTTACCAGCAGTACTTC. This encodes CASSQEGQGGYQQYF. The chain carries TRBV4-1 and TRBJ2-7; D perhaps matches TRBD2 (6 bases). Germline V gives CDR1 MGHRA, CDR2 YSYEKL. The CDR3 totals 15 residues. The V gene lost 0 bases and the J gene lost 8 bases, with 17 bases spanning the gap.

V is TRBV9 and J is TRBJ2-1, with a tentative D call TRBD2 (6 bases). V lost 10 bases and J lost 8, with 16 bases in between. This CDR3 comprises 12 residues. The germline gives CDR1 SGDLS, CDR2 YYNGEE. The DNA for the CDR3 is TGTGCCGGTGGGGCGGGGAACGATGAGCAGTTCTTC. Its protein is CAGGAGNDEQFF.

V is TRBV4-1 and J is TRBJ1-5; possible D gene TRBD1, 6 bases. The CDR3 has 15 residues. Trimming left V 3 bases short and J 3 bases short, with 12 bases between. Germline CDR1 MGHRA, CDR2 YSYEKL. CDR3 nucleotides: TGCGCCAGCAGCCATTTGGCAGGGGACAATCAGCCCCAGCATTTT. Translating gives CASSHLAGDNQPQHF.

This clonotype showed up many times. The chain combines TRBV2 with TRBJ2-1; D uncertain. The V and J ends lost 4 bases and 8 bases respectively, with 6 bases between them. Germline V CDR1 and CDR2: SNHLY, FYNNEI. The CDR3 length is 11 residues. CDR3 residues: CASSGGDEQFF. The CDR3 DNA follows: TGTGCCAGCAGTGGTGGGGATGAGCAGTTCTTC.

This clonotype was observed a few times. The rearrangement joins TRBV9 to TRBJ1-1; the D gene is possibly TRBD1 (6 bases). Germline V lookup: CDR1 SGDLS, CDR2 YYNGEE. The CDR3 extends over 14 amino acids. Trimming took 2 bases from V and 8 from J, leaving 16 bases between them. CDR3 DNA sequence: TGTGCCAGCAGCGTTAAACCAGGGGCGCAAGAAGCTTTCTTT. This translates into CASSVKPGAQEAFF. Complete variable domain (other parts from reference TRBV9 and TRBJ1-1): DSGVTQTPKHLITATGQRVTLRCSPRSGDLSVYWYQQSLDQGLQFLIQYYNGEERAKGNILERFSAQQFPDLHSELNLSSLELGDSALYFCASSVKPGAQEAFFGQGTRLTVV.